This paragraph covers one T cell receptor (beta chain) sequence. This entry belongs to a study of blood T cell repertoires in COVID-19. Trimming took off 1 base at V and 2 bases at J, with 9 bases between the two ends. This CDR3 comprises 15 residues. Per germline, CDR1 LGHNA and CDR2 YNFKEQ. Assay used: immunoSEQ multiplex PCR; TCRdb lists only in-frame clones, some missing. The sample lists hundreds of thousands of clones; 85% to 90% were seen once. Sample: peripheral blood. This sequence was found in a human donor in a cohort sampled during active COVID-19. The rearrangement uses TRBV4-2 and TRBJ1-3; tentatively, D is TRBD1 (5 bases). The CDR3 sequence: CASSQVMGPGNTIYF. CDR3 in DNA: TGTGCCAGCAGCCAAGTAATGGGGCCTGGAAACACCATATATTTT.